This entry is about one TCR beta chain. Random hexamers served to reverse transcribe roughly 0.45 to 1 ug RNA. Multiplex PCR with immunoSEQ amplified the TCR beta CDR3 across 54 Vbeta and 13 Jbeta. TCRdb analysed the immunoSEQ multiplex PCR reads with MiXCR anew, one entry per CDR3 protein. Of about 300,000 distinct CDR3 sequences detected, about 91% appear once; the ten largest clones hold around 0.18%. This record comes from a study of CD8 T cells in Susac syndrome. CDR1 and CDR2 (germline): MNHEY, SVGAGI. The CDR3 spans 14 residues. Unmatched junction bases numbered 8, after V lost 7 bases and J lost 6 bases. Negative isolation was applied to CD8+ and CD4+ T cells, and FACS enrichment was applied to TEMRA cells.

Sequenced material: CD8+ T cells from PBMCs. The V and J genes are TRBV6-5 and TRBJ2-1; 8 nucleotides line up with TRBD1. The TCR comes from a human donor with multiple sclerosis. CDR3 loop: CASTLTGAVNEQFF. CDR3 nucleotides: TGTGCCAGCACCCTGACAGGGGCGGTCAATGAGCAGTTCTTC.